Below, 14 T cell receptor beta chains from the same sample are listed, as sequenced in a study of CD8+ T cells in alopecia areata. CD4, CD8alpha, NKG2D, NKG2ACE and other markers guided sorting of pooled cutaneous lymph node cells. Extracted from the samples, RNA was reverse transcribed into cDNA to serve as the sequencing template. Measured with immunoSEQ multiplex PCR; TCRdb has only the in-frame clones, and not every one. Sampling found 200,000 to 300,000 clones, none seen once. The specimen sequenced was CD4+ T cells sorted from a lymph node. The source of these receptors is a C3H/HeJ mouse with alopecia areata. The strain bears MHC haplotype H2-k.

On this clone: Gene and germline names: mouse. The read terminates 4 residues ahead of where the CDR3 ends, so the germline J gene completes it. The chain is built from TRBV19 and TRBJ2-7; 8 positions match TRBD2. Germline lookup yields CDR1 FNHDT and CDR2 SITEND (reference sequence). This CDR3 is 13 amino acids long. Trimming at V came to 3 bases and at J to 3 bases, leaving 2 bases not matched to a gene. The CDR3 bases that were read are TGTGCCAGCAGTAAACTGGGGGACTAT. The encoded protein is CASSKLGDY. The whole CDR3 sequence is CASSKLGDYEQYF.

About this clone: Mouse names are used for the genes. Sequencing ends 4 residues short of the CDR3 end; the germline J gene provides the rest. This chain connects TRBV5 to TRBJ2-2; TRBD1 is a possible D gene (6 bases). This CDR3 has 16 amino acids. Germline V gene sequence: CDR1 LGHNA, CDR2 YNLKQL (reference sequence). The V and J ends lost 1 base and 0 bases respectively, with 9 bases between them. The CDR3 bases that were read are TGTGCCAGCAGCCAAGTCGGGACAACAAACACCGGG. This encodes CASSQVGTTNTG. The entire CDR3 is CASSQVGTTNTGQLYF.

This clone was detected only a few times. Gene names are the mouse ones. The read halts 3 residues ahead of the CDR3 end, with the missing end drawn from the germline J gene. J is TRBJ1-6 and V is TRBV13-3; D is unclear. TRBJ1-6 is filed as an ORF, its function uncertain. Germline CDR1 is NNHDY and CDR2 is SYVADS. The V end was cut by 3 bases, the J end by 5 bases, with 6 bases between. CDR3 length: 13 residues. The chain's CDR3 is CASSVTHNSPLYF. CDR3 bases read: TGTGCCAGCAGTGTGACACATAATTCGCCC.

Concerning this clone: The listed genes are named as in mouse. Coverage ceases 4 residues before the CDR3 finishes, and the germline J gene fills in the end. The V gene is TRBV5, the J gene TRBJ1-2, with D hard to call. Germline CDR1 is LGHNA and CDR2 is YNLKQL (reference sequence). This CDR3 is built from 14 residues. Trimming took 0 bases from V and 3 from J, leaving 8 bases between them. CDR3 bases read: TGTGCCAGCAGCCAAGATTTGCAGGACTCC. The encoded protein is CASSQDLQDS. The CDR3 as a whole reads CASSQDLQDSDYTF.

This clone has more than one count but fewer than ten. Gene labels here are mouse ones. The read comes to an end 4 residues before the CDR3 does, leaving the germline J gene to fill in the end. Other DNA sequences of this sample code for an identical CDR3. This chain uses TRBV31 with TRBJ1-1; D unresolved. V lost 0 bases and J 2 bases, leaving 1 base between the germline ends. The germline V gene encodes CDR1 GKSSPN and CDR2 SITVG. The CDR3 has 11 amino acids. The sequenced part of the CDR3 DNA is TGTGCCTGGAGTCTTAACACA. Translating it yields CAWSLNT. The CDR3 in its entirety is CAWSLNTEVFF.

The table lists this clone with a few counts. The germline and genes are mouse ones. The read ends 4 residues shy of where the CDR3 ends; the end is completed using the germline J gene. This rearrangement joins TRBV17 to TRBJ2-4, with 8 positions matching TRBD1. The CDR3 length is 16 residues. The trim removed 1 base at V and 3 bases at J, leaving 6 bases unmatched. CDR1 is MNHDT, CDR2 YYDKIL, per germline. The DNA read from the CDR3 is TGTGCTAGCAGTAGAGCAAACAGGGGGAGACAAAAC. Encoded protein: CASSRANRGRQN. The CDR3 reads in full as CASSRANRGRQNTLYF.

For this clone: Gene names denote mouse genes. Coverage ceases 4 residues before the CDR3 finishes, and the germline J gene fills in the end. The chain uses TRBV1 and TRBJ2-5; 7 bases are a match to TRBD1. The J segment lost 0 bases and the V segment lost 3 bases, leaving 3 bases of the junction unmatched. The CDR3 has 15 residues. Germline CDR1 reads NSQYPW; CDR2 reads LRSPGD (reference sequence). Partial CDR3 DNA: TGCACCTGCAGTGCTACAGGGGATAACCAAGAC. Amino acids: CTCSATGDNQD. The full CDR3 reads CTCSATGDNQDTQYF.

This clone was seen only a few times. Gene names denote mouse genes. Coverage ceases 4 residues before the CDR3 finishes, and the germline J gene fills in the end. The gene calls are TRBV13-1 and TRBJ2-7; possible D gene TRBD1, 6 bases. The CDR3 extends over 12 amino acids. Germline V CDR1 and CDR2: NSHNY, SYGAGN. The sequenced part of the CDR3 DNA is TGTGCCAGCACCGGACAGCCTTAT. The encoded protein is CASTGQPY. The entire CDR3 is CASTGQPYEQYF.

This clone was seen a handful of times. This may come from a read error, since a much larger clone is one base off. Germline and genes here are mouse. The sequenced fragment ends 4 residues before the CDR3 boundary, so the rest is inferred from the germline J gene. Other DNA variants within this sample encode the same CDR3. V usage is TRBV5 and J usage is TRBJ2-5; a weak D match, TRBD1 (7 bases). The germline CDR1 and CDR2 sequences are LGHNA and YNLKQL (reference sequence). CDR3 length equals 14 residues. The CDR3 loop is CASSQDRGEDTQYF. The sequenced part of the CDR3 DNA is TGTGCCAGCAGCCAAGACAGGGGGGAAGAC.

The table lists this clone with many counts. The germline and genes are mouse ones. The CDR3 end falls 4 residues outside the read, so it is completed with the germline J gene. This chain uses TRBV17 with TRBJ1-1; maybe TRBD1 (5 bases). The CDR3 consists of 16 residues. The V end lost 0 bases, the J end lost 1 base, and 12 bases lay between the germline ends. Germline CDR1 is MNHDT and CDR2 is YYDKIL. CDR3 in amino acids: CASSRDPRQLNTEVFF. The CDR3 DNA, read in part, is TGTGCTAGCAGTAGAGATCCCCGACAGCTAAACACA.

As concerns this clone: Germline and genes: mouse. The CDR3 protein is CTCSAGLEDTQYF. Partial CDR3 DNA: TGCACCTGCAGTGCGGGACTGGAAGAC. The gene calls are TRBV1 and TRBJ2-5; 8 bases align to TRBD2. The DNA ends 4 residues before the CDR3 does, and the rest of the CDR3 is filled in from the germline J gene. Germline-derived CDR1 and CDR2 are NSQYPW and LRSPGD (reference sequence). The CDR3 runs 13 residues.

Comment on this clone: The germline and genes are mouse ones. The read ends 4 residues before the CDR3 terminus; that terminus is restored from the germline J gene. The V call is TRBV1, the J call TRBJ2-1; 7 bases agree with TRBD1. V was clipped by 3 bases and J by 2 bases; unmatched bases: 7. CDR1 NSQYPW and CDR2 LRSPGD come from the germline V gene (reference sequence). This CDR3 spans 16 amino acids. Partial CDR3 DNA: TGCACCTGCAGTGCTCCACAGGGGAGGGACTATGCT. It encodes CTCSAPQGRDYA. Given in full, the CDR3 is CTCSAPQGRDYAEQFF.

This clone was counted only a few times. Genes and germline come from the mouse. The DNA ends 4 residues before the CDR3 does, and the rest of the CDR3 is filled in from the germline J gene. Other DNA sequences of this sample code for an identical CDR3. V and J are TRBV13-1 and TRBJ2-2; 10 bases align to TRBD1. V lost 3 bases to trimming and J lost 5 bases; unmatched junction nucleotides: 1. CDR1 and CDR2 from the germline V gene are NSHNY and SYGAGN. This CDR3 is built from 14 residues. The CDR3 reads CASSAGQGTGQLYF. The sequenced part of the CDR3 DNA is TGTGCCAGCAGTGCGGGACAGGGGACCGGG.

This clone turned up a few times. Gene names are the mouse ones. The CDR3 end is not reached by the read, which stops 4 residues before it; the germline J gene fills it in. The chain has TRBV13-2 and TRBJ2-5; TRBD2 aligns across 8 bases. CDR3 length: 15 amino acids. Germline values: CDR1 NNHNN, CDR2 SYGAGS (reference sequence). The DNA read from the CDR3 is TGTGCCAGCGGTGATTGGGCTGGGGGGAAAGAC. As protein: CASGDWAGGKD. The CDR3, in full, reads CASGDWAGGKDTQYF.